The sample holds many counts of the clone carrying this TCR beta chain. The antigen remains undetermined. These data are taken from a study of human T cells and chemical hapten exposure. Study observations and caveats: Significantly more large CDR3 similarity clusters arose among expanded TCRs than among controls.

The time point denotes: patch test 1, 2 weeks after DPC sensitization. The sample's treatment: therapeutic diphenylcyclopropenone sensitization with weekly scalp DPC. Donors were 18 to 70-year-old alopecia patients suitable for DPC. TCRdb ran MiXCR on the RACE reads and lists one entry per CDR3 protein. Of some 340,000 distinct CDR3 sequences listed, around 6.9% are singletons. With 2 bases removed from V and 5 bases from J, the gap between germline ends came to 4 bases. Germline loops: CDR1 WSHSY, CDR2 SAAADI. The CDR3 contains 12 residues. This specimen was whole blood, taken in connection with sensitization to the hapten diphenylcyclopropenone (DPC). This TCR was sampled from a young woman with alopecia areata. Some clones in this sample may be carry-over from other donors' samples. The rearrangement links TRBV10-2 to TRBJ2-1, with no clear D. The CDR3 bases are TGCGCCAGCAGTGAGCCGGACAATGAGCAGTTCTTC. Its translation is CASSEPDNEQFF.